This T cell receptor (beta chain) was documented in a study of T cell repertoires in cytomegalovirus infection. As for the study in general: Carrying CMV and the relevant HLA type showed in public TCR beta signatures.

MiXCR, run by TCRdb on the reads, gives a single entry per CDR3 protein. Here the sample spans 450,000 to 650,000 distinct CDR3 sequences, around 27% being singletons. The CDR3 runs 15 residues. V lost 2 bases and J lost 1, with 9 bases in between. CDR1 SGHVS and CDR2 FQNEAQ come from the germline V gene. This clonotype was seen repeatedly, ten times or more. This sequence was found in a human donor in good health (CMV status not recorded). Some clones in this sample may be carry-over from other donors' samples. Sequencing was done on a sample of PBMCs. The chain combines TRBV7-8 with TRBJ2-1; D remains ambiguous. CDR3 nucleotide sequence: TGTGCCAGCAGCTTACAACCGGGTTCCTACAATGAGCAGTTCTTC. This codes for CASSLQPGSYNEQFF. Full variable domain (remainder filled in from reference TRBV7-8 and TRBJ2-1): GAGVSQSPRYKVAKRGQDVALRCDPISGHVSLFWYQQALGQGPEFLTYFQNEAQLDKSGLPSDRFFAERPEGSVSTLKIQRTQQEDSAVYLCASSLQPGSYNEQFFGPGTRLTVL.